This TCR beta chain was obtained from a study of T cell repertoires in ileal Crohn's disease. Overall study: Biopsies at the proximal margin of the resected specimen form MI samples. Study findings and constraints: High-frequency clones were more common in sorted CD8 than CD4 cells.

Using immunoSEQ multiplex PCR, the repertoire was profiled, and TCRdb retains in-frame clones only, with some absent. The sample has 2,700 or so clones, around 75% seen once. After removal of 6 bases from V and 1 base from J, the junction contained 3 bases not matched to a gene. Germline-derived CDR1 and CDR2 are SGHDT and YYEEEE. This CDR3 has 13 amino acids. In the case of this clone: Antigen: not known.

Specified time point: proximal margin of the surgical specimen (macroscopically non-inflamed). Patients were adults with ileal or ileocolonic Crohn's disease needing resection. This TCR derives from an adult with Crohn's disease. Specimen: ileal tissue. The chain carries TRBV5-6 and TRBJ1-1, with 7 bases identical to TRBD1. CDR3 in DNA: TGTGCCAGCACCCGGACAGGGAACACTGAAGCTTTCTTT. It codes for CASTRTGNTEAFF.